This T cell receptor beta chain was obtained from a study of beta chain features in type 1 diabetes. One heparinised draw of blood, averaging roughly 120 mL, came from each donor. Cells sorted by CD45RO/CCR7/CD25/CD127/CD95/CD27 comprised CD4+ naive, central memory, regulatory and stem cell-like memory cells. The entirety of the isolated RNA underwent reverse transcription, so expressed TCRB transcripts were sequenced. Only in-frame clones appear in the TCRdb table, and some are missing; sequencing was by immunoSEQ multiplex PCR. The sample contains roughly 340,000 clones, roughly 12% of which appear only once. General observations from the study: TCRB CDR3s were moderately but significantly shorter in Type 1 diabetes patients in all four CD4+ subsets.

For this clone: Its antigen is currently unknown.

Sequencing input: naive CD4+ T cells from blood. The sequence was collected from a young woman with type 1 diabetes.

The CDR3 here is CASSRTSGREEQYF. CDR3 in DNA: TGTGCCAGCAGCCGGACTAGCGGGAGGGAAGAGCAGTACTTC. The V and J genes are TRBV7-3 and TRBJ2-7; 15 bases fit TRBD2. The CDR3 contains 14 residues. V was pared by 5 bases and J by 7 bases, with 3 bases of the junction left unmatched. Per the germline V gene, CDR1 is SGHTA and CDR2 is FQGTGA.